This T cell receptor beta chain was captured in a study of T cell responses to AZD1222 COVID-19 vaccine. Study observations and caveats: Donors in the cohort were predominantly white British and more often female, and clonal diversity was possibly underestimated. An increase in Spike-specific TCR breadth and depth was observed after two AZD1222 doses. Sampling that yielded the repertoires occurred only after the peak T cell response.

The V end was cut by 0 bases, the J end by 5 bases, with 10 bases between. The CDR3 covers 14 residues. Germline CDR1 reads MNHEY; CDR2 reads SVGEGT. On this clone: Its antigen is currently unknown.

Analyses pooled second doses at about 4 or about 12 weeks. Profiled with immunoSEQ multiplex PCR; TCRdb holds only in-frame clones, not every one. The table includes approximately 100,000 clones, around 90% detected once. The J gene is TRBJ1-1, the V gene TRBV6-2 or TRBV6-3; D might be TRBD1 (5 bases). The sample was peripheral blood, taken 28 days after the second AZD1222 dose. This TCR came from an adult who received the AZD1222 COVID-19 vaccine. The CDR3 DNA is TGTGCCAGCAGTTACTCTTCCGGGGGGACTGAAGCTTTCTTT. Translating it yields CASSYSSGGTEAFF.